This T cell receptor beta chain was captured in a study of T cell repertoires in cytomegalovirus infection. Study at large: Based on public TCR beta signatures, there were indications of CMV infection and of a matching HLA type. Study-wide results and caveats: The response measured ex vivo was dominated by TCR beta clonotypes (HLA-C-restricted and CMV-specific).

From the reads, TCRdb called clonotypes with MiXCR, one entry per CDR3 protein. The sample contains some 700,000 distinct CDR3 sequences, about a third of which appear only once. The V end lost 5 bases, the J end lost 5 bases, and 15 bases lay between the germline ends. Germline CDR1 is SGHAT and CDR2 is FQNNGV. There are 15 residues in the CDR3. Worth noting for this clonotype: Its specificity is unknown.

The sample comprised PBMCs. The receptor was derived from a human donor in good health (CMV status not recorded). Some clones in this sample may be carry-over from other donors' samples. The rearrangement joins TRBV11-2 to TRBJ2-2, with a weak D call TRBD2 (5 bases). CDR3 sequence: CASSTRTGKTGELFF. The DNA for the CDR3 is TGTGCCAGCAGCACAAGGACTGGGAAAACCGGGGAGCTGTTTTTT.